This T cell receptor (beta chain) was retrieved from a study of T cell responses to AZD1222 COVID-19 vaccine. Only in-frame clones appear in the TCRdb table, and some are missing; sequencing was by immunoSEQ multiplex PCR. The table has about 200,000 clones, about 93% seen once. Findings of the study overall: The sample set comprised mostly white British donors with more females, and clonal diversity was possibly underestimated. Only a handful of AZD1222 recipients, roughly 6 in all, had baseline seropositivity. CD4 TCRs linked to vaccination spanned spike, dominating at 160-218 and 743-854. Unmutated regions of variants are reportedly targeted by nearly half of spike-specific TCRs.

Of note for this clone: Its antigen is not identified.

The material sequenced was peripheral blood, taken on day 0 of MenACWY control vaccination. The receptor's source is an adult in good health.

The CDR3 here is CASSQPGELFF. The CDR3 nucleotides read TGTGCCAGCAGCCAACCCGGGGAGCTGTTTTTT. This sequence joins TRBV3-1 (or the pseudogene TRBV3-2) and TRBJ2-2; D gene ambiguous. This CDR3 has 11 amino acids. Germline V lookup: CDR1 LGHDT, CDR2 YNNKEL (reference sequence). Trimming took off 2 bases at V and 6 bases at J, with 1 base between the two ends.